What follows describes a single TCR beta chain. Its antigen is unknown. Other DNA sequences in the sample encode the same CDR3. The data originate from a study of cytomegalovirus exposure and HLA in healthy donors. The study's findings and limits: Among TCR sequences, most were rare, though some public TCRs appeared in many donors.

PCR involved 60 Vbeta and 13 Jbeta primers. Libraries were prepared by immunoSEQ multiplex PCR; TCRdb keeps only in-frame clonotypes and omits some of them. The sample lists about 200,000 clones, around 90% occurring once. CDR1 SGHRS and CDR2 YFSETQ come from the germline V gene. V lost 0 bases, J lost 3 bases, and 7 bases lay in between. This CDR3 is 13 amino acids long. The donors, nominally healthy at sampling, likely had unrecorded immune exposures. Input material: PBMCs. This clonotype was sampled from a woman younger than 30 in good health and CMV-seronegative. The chain uses TRBV5-1 and TRBJ2-7, with TRBD2 as a possible D gene (6 bases). CDR3 protein: CASSLGGGYEQYF. The CDR3 region has the DNA TGCGCCAGCAGCTTGGGGGGAGGCTACGAGCAGTACTTC.